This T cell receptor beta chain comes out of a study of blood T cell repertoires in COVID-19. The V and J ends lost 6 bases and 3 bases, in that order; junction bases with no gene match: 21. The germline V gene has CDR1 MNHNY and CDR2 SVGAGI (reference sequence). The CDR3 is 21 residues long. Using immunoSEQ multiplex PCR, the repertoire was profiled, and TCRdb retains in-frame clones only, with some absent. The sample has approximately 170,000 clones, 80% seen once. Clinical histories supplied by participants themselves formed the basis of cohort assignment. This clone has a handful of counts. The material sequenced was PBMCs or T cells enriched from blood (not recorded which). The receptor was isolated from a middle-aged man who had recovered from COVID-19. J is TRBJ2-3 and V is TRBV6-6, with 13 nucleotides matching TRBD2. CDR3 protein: CASSRRTGRTSGGFSTDTQYF. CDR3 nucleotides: TGTGCCAGCAGCCGACGGACAGGGAGGACTAGCGGGGGTTTTAGTACAGATACGCAGTATTTT.